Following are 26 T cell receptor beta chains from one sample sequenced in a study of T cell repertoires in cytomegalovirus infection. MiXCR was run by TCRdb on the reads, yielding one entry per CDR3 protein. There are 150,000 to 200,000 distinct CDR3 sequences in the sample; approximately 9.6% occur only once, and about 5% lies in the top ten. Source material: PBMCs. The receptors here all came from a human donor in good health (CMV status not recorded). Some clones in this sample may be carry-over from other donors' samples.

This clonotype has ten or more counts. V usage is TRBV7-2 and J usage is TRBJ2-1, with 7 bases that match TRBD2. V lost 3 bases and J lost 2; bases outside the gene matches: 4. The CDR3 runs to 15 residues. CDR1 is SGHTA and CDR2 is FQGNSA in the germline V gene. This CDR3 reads CASSFSGQTYNEQFF. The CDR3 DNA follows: TGTGCCAGCAGCTTTAGCGGGCAAACCTACAATGAGCAGTTCTTC.

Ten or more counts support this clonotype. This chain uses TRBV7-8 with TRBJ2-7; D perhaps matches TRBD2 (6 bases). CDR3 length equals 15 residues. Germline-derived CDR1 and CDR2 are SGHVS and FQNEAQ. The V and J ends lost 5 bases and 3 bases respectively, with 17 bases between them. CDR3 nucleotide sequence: TGTGCCAGCAGCAAACCTGGGACTTCCCGCTACGAGCAGTACTTC. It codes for CASSKPGTSRYEQYF.

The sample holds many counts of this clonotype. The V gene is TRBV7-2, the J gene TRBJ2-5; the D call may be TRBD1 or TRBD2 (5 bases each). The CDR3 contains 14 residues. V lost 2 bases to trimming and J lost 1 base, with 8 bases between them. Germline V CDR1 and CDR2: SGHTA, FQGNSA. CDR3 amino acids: CASSLSGPQETQYF. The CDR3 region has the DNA TGTGCCAGCAGCTTATCGGGGCCCCAAGAGACCCAGTACTTC.

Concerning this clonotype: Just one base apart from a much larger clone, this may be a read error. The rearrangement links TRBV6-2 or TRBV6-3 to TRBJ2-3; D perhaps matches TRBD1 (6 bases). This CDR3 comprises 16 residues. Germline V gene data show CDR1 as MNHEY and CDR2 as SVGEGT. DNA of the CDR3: TGTGCCAGCAGTTACCCCGCTTTGGGGGCGGTGGGTACGCGGTATTTT. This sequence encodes CASSYPALGAVGTRYF.

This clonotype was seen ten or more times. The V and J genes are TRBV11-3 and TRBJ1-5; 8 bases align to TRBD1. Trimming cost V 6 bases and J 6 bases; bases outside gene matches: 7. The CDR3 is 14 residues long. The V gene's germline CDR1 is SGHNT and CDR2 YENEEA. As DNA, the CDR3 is TGTGCCAGCAGTCCAGACAGGGGTGGTCAGCCCCAGCATTTT. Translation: CASSPDRGGQPQHF.

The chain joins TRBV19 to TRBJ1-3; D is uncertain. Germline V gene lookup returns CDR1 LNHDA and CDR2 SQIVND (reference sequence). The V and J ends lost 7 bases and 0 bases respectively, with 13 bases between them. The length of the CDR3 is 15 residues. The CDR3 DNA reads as TGTGCCAGTAAACAAGGTGCCTACTCTGGAAACACCATATATTTT. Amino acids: CASKQGAYSGNTIYF.

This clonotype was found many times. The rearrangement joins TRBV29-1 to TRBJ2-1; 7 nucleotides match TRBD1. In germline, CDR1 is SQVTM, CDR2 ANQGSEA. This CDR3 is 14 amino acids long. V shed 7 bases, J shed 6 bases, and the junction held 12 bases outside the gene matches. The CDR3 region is CSAQAGQGVNEQFF. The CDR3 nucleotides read TGCAGCGCCCAGGCTGGGCAGGGGGTCAATGAGCAGTTCTTC.

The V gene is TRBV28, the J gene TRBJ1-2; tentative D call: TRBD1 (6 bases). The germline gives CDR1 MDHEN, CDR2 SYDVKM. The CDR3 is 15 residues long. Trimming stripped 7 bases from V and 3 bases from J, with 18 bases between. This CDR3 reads CASIGWRGFDYGYTF. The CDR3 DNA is TGTGCCAGCATTGGGTGGAGGGGGTTTGACTATGGCTACACCTTC.

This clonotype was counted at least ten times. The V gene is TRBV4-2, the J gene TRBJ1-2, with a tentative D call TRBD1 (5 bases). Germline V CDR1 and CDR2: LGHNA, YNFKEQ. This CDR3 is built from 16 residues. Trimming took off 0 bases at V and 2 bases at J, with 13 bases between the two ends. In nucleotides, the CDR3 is TGTGCCAGCAGCCAAGAAGGGCAGGGCTGGAACTATGGCTACACCTTC. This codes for CASSQEGQGWNYGYTF.

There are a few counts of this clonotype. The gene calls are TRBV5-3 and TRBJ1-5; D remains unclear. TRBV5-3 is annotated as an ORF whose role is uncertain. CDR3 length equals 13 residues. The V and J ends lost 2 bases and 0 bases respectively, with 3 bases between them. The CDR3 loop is CARSLISNQPQHF. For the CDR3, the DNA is TGTGCCAGAAGCTTAATTAGCAATCAGCCCCAGCATTTT.

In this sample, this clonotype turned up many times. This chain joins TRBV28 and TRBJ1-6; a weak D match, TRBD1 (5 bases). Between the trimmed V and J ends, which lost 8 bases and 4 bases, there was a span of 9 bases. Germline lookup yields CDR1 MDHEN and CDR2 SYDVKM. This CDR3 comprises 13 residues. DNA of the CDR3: TGTGCCAGCCGTCAGGGATATAATTCACCCCTCCACTTT. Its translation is CASRQGYNSPLHF.

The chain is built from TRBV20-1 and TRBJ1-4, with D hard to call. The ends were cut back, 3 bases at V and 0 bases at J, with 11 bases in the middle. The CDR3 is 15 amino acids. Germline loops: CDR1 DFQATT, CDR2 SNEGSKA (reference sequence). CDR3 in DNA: TGCAGTGCTAGTAAACCCCGAGCAACTAATGAAAAACTGTTTTTT. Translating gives CSASKPRATNEKLFF.

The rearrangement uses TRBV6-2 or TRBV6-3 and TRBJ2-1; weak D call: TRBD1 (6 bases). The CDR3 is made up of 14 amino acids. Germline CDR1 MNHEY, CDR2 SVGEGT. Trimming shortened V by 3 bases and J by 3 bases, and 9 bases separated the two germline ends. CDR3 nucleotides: TGTGCCAGCAGTTATAGGGGGTTCTACAATGAGCAGTTCTTC. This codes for CASSYRGFYNEQFF.

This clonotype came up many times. The CDR3 coding sequence is TGTGCCAGCAGCTTAAGCTCCTTGGAGGGAGAGACCCAGTACTTC. It is translated as CASSLSSLEGETQYF. The chain is built from TRBV7-2 and TRBJ2-5; a possible D gene is TRBD2 (6 bases). The CDR3 totals 15 residues. With 2 bases removed from V and 4 bases from J, the gap between germline ends came to 14 bases. CDR1 and CDR2 (germline): SGHTA, FQGNSA. Combining the CDR3 with reference TRBV7-2 and TRBJ2-5 gives the whole variable domain GAGVSQSPSNKVTEKGKDVELRCDPISGHTALYWYRQSLGQGLEFLIYFQGNSAPDKSGLPSDRFSAERTGGSVSTLTIQRTQQEDSAVYLCASSLSSLEGETQYFGPGTRLLVL.

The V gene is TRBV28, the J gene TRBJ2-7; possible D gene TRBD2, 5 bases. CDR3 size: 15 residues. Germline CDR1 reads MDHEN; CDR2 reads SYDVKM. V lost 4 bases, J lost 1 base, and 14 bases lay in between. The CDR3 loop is CASSSPSPRSYEQYF. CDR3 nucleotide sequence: TGTGCCAGCAGTTCCCCTAGCCCTCGGTCCTACGAGCAGTACTTC.

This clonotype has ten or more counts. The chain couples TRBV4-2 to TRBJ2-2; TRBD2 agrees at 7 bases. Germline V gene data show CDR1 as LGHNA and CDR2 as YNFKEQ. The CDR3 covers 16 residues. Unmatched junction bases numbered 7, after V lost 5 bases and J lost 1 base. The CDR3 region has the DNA TGTGCCAGCAGCGGACCGGGACTACAGAACACCGGGGAGCTGTTTTTT. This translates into CASSGPGLQNTGELFF.

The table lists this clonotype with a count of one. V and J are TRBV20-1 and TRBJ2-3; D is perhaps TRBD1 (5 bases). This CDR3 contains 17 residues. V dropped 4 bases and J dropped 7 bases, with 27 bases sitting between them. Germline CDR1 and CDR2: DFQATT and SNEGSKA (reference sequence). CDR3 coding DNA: TGCAGTGCTACCAATAGACAGTACGACAACATCGTCTATACGCAGTATTTT. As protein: CSATNRQYDNIVYTQYF.

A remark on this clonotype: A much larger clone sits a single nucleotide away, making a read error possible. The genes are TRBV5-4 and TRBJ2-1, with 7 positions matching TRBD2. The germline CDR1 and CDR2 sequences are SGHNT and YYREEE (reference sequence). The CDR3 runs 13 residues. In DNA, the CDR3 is TGTGCCAGCAGCCGTGCTAGCGGCGATGAGAAGTTCTTC. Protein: CASSRASGDEKFF.

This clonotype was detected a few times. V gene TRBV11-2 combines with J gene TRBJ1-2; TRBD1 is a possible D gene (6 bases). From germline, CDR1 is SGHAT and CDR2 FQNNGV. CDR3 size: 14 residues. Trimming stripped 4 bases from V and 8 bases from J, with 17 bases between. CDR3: CASSSRGGQRGYTF. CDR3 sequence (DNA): TGTGCCAGCAGCTCTCGCGGGGGGCAACGCGGCTACACCTTC.

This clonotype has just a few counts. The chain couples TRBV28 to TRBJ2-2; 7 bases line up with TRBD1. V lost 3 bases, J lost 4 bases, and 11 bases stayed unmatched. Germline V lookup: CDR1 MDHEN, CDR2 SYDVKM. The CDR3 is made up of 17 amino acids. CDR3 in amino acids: CASSFEWGAGGTGELFF. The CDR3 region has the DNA TGTGCCAGCAGTTTTGAGTGGGGAGCAGGGGGCACCGGGGAGCTGTTTTTT.

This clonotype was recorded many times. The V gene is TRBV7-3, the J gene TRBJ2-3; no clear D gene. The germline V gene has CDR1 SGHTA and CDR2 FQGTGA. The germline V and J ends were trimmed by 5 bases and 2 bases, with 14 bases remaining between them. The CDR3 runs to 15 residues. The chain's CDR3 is CASSQSGGNTDTQYF. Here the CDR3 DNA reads TGTGCCAGCAGCCAGTCGGGCGGCAACACAGATACGCAGTATTTT.

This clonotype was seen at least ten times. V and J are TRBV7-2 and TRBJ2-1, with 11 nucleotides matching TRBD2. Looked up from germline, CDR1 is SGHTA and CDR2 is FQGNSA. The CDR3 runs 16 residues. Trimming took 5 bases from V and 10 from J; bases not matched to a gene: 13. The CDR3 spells CASSPIIAGGLAEQFF. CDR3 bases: TGTGCCAGCAGCCCTATTATAGCGGGGGGGCTGGCCGAGCAGTTCTTC.

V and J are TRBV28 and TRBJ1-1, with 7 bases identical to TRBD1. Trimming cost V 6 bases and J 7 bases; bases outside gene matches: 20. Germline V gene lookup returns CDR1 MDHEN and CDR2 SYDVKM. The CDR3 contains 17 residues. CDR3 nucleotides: TGTGCCAGCAGAAAATCATCGGGACAGCGGGTGAGCGGTGAAGCTTTCTTT. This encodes CASRKSSGQRVSGEAFF.

CDR3 nucleotide sequence: TGTGCCAGCAGTGGCCGGGACGGGGGTTACAATGAGCAGTTCTTC. Translated, it gives CASSGRDGGYNEQFF. This chain links TRBV2 with TRBJ2-1, with TRBD2 as a possible D gene (6 bases). This CDR3 comprises 15 residues. The V end was cut by 4 bases, the J end by 4 bases, with 14 bases between. Germline loops: CDR1 SNHLY, CDR2 FYNNEI.

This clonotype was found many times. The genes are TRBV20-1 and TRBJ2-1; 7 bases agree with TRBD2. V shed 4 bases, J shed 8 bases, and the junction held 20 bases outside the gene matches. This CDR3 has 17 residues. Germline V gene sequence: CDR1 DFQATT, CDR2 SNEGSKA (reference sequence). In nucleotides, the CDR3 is TGCAGTGCTATGGTCCTACGCAGGGAGGGCCGAGGCGATGAGCAGTTCTTC. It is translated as CSAMVLRREGRGDEQFF.

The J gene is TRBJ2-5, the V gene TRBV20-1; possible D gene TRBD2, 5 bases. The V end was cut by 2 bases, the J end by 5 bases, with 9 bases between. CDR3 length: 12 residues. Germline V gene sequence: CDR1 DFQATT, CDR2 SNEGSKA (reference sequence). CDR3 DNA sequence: TGCAGTGCTAGATGGAGAGGGGAGACCCAGTACTTC. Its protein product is CSARWRGETQYF.